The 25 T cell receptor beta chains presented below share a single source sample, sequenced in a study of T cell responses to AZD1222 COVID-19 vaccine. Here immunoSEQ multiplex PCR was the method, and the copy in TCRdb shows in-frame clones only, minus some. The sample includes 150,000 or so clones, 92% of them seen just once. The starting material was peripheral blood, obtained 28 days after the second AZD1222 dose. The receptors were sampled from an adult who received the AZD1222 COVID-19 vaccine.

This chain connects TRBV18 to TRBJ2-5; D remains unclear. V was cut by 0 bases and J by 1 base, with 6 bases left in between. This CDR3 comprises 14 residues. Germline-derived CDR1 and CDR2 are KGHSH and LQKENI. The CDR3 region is CASSPPNLQETQYF. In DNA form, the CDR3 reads TGTGCCAGCTCACCACCGAATCTCCAAGAGACCCAGTACTTC.

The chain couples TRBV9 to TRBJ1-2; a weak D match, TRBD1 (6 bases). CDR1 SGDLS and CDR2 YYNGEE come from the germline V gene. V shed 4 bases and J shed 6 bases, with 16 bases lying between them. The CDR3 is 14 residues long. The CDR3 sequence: CASSFTTGWNGYTF. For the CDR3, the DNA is TGTGCCAGCAGCTTTACAACAGGGTGGAATGGCTACACCTTC.

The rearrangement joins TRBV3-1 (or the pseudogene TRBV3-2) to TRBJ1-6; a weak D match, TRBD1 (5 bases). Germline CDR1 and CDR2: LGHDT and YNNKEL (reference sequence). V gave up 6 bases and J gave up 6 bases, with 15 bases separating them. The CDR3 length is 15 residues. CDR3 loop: CASSLGGFFNSPLHF. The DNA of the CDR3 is TGTGCCAGCAGTCTGGGGGGATTTTTTAATTCACCCCTCCACTTT.

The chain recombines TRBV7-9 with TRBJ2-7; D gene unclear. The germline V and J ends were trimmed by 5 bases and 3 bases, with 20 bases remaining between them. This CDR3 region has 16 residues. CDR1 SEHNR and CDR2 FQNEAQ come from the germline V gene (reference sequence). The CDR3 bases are TGTGCCAGCAGCAACCCAACCGGAATACTGGTCTACGAGCAGTACTTC. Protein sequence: CASSNPTGILVYEQYF.

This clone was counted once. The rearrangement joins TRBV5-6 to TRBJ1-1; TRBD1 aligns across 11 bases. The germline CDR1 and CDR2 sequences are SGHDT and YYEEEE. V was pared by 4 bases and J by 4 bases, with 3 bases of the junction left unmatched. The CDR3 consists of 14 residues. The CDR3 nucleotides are TGTGCCAGCAGCAGGGGGACAGGGGGCACTGAAGCTTTCTTT. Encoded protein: CASSRGTGGTEAFF. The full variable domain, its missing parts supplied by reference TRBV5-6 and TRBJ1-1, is DAGVTQSPTHLIKTRGQQVTLRCSPKSGHDTVSWYQQALGQGPQFIFQYYEEEERQRGNFPDRFSGHQFPNYSSELNVNALLLGDSALYLCASSRGTGGTEAFFGQGTRLTVV.

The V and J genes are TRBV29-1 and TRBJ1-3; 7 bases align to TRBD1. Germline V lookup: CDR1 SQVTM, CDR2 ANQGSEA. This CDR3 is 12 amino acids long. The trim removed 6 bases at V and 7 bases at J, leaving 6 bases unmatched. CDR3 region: CSVIQGVNTIYF. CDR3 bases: TGCAGCGTCATCCAGGGGGTCAACACCATATATTTT.

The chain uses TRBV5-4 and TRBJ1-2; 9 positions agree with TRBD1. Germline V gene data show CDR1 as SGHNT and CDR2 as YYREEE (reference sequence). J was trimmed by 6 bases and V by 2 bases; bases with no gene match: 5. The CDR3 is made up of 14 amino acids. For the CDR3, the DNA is TGTGCCAGCAGCTTTGGGGGGGACAGGGATGGCTACACCTTC. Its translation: CASSFGGDRDGYTF.

The DNA for the CDR3 is TGTGCCAGTAGTATATATGCAGATACGCAGTATTTT. Encoded protein: CASSIYADTQYF. The chain uses TRBV19 and TRBJ2-3; D is unclear. V lost 2 bases and J 4 bases, leaving 4 bases between the germline ends. The CDR3 length is 12 residues. CDR1 and CDR2 (germline): LNHDA, SQIVND (reference sequence).

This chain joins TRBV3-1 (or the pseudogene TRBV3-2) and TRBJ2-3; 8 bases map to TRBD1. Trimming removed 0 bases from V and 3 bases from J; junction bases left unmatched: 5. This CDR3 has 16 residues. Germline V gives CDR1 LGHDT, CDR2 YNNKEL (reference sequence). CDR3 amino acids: CASSQEHRGSTDTQYF. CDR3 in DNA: TGTGCCAGCAGCCAAGAACACAGGGGGTCAACAGATACGCAGTATTTT.

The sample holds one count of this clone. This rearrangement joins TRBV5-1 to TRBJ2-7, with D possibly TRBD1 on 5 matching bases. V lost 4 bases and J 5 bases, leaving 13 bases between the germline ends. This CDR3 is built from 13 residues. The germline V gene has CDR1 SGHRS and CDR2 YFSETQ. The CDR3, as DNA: TGCGCCAGCAGCCCGCAGGGTGTCCACGAGCAGTACTTC. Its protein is CASSPQGVHEQYF.

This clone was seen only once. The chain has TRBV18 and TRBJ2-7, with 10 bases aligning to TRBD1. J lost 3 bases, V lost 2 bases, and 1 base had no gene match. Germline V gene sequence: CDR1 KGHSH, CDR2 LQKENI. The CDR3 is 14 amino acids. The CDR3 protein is CASSPGTGDYEQYF. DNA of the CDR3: TGTGCCAGCTCACCAGGGACAGGGGACTACGAGCAGTACTTC. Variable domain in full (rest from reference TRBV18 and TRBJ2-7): NAGVMQNPRHLVRRRGQEARLRCSPMKGHSHVYWYRQLPEEGLKFMVYLQKENIIDESGMPKERFSAEFPKEGPSILRIQQVVRGDSAAYFCASSPGTGDYEQYFGPGTRLTVT.

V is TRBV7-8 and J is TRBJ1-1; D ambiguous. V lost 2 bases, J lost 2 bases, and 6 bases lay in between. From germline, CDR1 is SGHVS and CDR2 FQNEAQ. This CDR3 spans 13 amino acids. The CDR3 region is CASSLTGNTEAFF. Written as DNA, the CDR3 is TGTGCCAGCAGCTTAACGGGAAACACTGAAGCTTTCTTT. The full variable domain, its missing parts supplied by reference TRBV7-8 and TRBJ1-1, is GAGVSQSPRYKVAKRGQDVALRCDPISGHVSLFWYQQALGQGPEFLTYFQNEAQLDKSGLPSDRFFAERPEGSVSTLKIQRTQQEDSAVYLCASSLTGNTEAFFGQGTRLTVV.

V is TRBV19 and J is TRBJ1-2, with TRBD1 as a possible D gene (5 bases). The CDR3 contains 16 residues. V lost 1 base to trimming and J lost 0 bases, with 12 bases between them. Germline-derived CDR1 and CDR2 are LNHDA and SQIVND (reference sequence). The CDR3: CASSIVTGQANYGYTF. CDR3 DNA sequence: TGTGCCAGTAGTATAGTAACAGGACAAGCTAACTATGGCTACACCTTC.

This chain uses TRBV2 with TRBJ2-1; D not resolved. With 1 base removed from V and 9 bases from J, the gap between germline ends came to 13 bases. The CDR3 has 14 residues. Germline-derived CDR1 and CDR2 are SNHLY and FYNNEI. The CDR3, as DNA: TGTGCCAGCAGTGAAGGAAGTAGTTTGTTTGAGCAGTTCTTC. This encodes CASSEGSSLFEQFF.

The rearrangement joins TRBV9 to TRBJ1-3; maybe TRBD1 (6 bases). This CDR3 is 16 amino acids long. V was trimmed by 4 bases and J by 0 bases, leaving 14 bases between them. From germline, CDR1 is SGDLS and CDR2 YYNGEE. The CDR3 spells CASSPRTDNSGNTIYF. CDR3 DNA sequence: TGTGCCAGCAGCCCCCGGACAGACAACTCTGGAAACACCATATATTTT.

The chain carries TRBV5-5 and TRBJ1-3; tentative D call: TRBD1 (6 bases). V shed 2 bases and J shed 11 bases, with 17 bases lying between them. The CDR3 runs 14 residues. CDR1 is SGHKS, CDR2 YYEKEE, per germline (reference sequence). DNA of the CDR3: TGTGCCAGCAGCTTCCAGGGGAGTGGTGGCGCCATATATTTT. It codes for CASSFQGSGGAIYF.

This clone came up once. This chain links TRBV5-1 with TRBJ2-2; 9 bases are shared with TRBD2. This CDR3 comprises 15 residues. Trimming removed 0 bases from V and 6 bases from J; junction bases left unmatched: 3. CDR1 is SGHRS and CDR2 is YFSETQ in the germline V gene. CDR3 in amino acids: CASSLVRGGPGELFF. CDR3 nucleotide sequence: TGCGCCAGCAGCTTGGTGCGGGGGGGCCCCGGGGAGCTGTTTTTT.

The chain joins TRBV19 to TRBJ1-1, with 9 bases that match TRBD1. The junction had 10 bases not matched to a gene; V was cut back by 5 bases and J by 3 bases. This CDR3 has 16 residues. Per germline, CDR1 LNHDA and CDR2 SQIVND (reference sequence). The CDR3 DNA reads TGTGCCAGTAGTCCCTGGACAGGGGTTAGGGACACTGAAGCTTTCTTT. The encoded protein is CASSPWTGVRDTEAFF.

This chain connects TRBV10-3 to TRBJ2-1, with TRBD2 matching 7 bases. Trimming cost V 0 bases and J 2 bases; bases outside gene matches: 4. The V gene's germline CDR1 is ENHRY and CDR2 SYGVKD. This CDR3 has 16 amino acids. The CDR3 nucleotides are TGTGCCATCAGTGAGTCTGGCGGGAGAGCCTACAATGAGCAGTTCTTC. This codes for CAISESGGRAYNEQFF.

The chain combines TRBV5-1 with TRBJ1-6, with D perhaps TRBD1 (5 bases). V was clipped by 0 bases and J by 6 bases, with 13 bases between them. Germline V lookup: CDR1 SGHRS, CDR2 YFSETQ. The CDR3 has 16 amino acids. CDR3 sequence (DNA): TGCGCCAGCAGCTTGGGCGTCACAGGTCCTAATTCACCCCTCCACTTT. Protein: CASSLGVTGPNSPLHF. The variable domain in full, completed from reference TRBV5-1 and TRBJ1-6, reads KAGVTQTPRYLIKTRGQQVTLSCSPISGHRSVSWYQQTPGQGLQFLFEYFSETQRNKGNFPGRFSGRQFSNSRSEMNVSTLELGDSALYLCASSLGVTGPNSPLHFGNGTRLTVT.

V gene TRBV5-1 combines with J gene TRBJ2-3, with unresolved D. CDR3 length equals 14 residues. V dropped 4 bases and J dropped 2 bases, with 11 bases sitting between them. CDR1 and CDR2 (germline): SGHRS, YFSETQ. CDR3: CASSPAVVTDTQYF. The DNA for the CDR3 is TGCGCCAGCAGCCCCGCGGTTGTCACAGATACGCAGTATTTT.

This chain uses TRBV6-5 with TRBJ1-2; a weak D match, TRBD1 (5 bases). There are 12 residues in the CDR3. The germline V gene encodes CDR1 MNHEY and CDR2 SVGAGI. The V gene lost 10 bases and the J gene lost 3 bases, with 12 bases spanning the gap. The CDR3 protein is CATLDSYYGYTF. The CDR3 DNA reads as TGTGCCACCTTAGACAGTTACTATGGCTACACCTTC.

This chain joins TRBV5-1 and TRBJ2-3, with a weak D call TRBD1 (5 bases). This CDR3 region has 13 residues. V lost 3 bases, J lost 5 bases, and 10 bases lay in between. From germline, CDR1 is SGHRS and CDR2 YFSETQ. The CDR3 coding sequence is TGCGCCAGCAGCTCTGCCAGGGTAGATACGCAGTATTTT. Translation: CASSSARVDTQYF. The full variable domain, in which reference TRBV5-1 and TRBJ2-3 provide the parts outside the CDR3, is KAGVTQTPRYLIKTRGQQVTLSCSPISGHRSVSWYQQTPGQGLQFLFEYFSETQRNKGNFPGRFSGRQFSNSRSEMNVSTLELGDSALYLCASSSARVDTQYFGPGTRLTVL.

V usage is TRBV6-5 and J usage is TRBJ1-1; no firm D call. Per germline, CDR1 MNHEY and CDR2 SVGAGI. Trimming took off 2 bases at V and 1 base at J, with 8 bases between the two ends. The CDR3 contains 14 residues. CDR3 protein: CASSYRGPNTEAFF. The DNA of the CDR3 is TGTGCCAGCAGTTACCGTGGACCGAACACTGAAGCTTTCTTT.

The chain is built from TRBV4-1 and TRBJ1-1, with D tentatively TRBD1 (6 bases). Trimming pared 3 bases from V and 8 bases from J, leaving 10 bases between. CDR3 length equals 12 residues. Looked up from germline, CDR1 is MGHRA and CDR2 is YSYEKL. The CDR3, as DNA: TGCGCCAGCAGCCATCCTACAGGGGAAGCTTTCTTT. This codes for CASSHPTGEAFF.